The clone carrying this T cell receptor (beta chain) was observed many times. The sample belongs to a study of T cells in Graves' hyperthyroidism and ophthalmopathy. Amplification yielded TCR beta CDR3 regions, with RNA transcripts as the source. During a first-round RT-PCR of the TCR CDR3, the HTBI primer set was used. TCRdb re-analysed the multiplex PCR reads in MiXCR, keeping a single row per CDR3 protein. This table holds approximately 600,000 distinct CDR3 sequences, more than 11% found once. Germline CDR1 is SGHNT and CDR2 is YENEEA. V gave up 7 bases and J gave up 3 bases; unmatched junction bases: 3. The CDR3 has 12 residues.

The chain has TRBV11-3 and TRBJ2-7, with TRBD2 matching over 7 bases. This TCR came from a woman in her twenties or thirties with Graves' hyperthyroidism that later progressed to Graves' ophthalmopathy. Sequencing was done on a sample of blood. CDR3: CASTTGGYEQYF. As DNA, the CDR3 is TGTGCCAGCACCACGGGGGGCTACGAGCAGTACTTC.